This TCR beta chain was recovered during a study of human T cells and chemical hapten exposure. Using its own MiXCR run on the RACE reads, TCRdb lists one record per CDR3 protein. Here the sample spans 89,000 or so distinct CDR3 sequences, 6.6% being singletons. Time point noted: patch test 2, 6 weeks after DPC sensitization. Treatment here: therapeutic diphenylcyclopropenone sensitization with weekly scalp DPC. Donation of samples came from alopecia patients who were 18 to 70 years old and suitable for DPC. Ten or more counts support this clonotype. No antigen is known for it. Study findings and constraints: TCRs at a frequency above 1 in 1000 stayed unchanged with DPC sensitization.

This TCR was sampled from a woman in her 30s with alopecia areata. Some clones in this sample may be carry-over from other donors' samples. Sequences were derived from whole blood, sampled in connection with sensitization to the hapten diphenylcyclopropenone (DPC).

Here the CDR3 DNA reads TGTGCCAGCAGTTTAGATTTTGGGACACAGGGCATTTCACCCCTCCACTTT. Translating it yields CASSLDFGTQGISPLHF. The chain joins TRBV12-3 or TRBV12-4 to TRBJ1-6; perhaps TRBD1 as D (6 bases). CDR3 length: 17 residues. The ends were cut back, 1 base at V and 9 bases at J, with 19 bases in the middle.